The 10 T cell receptor beta chains below come from one sample, sequenced in a study of beta chain features in type 1 diabetes. Expressed TCRB transcripts were sequenced after all isolated RNA was converted to cDNA. The method was immunoSEQ multiplex PCR; TCRdb's version includes in-frame clones alone and lacks a portion of them. The table records fewer than 650,000 clones, around 16% of them present only once. Sequencing was performed on naive CD4+ T cells from blood. The origin of the receptors is a man younger than 30 in good health.

The chain carries TRBV7-3 and TRBJ2-1, with 9 bases that match TRBD1. The junction had 7 bases not matched to a gene; V was cut back by 5 bases and J by 5 bases. Germline V gives CDR1 SGHTA, CDR2 FQGTGA. CDR3 length equals 15 residues. CDR3 loop: CASSPRTGANNEQFF. The CDR3 DNA reads TGTGCCAGCAGCCCCCGGACAGGGGCCAACAATGAGCAGTTCTTC.

The gene calls are TRBV5-1 and TRBJ2-7, with D possibly TRBD2 on 5 matching bases. Germline lookup yields CDR1 SGHRS and CDR2 YFSETQ. V was trimmed by 1 base and J by 0 bases, leaving 14 bases between them. There are 16 residues in the CDR3. The CDR3 DNA follows: TGCGCCAGCAGCTTGTTATCGTCGGGGAGCTCCTACGAGCAGTACTTC. Translated, it gives CASSLLSSGSSYEQYF. The whole variable domain, remainder taken from reference TRBV5-1 and TRBJ2-7, is KAGVTQTPRYLIKTRGQQVTLSCSPISGHRSVSWYQQTPGQGLQFLFEYFSETQRNKGNFPGRFSGRQFSNSRSEMNVSTLELGDSALYLCASSLLSSGSSYEQYFGPGTRLTVT.

This clone was detected a few times. This rearrangement joins TRBV27 to TRBJ2-4; D assignment may be TRBD1 or TRBD2 (5 bases each). The V end was cut by 3 bases, the J end by 9 bases, with 15 bases between. Germline CDR1 is MNHEY and CDR2 is SMNVEV (reference sequence). This CDR3 contains 14 residues. CDR3 sequence reads: CASSFISSGGIQYF. CDR3 DNA: TGTGCCAGCAGTTTCATATCGAGTGGGGGCATTCAGTACTTC.

This clone was counted only a few times. The chain couples TRBV28 to TRBJ1-2; no clear D gene. CDR3 length: 14 amino acids. The ends were cut back, 3 bases at V and 7 bases at J, with 15 bases in the middle. Germline CDR1 MDHEN, CDR2 SYDVKM. In DNA form, the CDR3 reads TGTGCCAGCAGTTTGAGTCTCGCCACCTTTGGCTACACCTTC. Amino acid sequence: CASSLSLATFGYTF.

Here the CDR3 reads CASSLDLGAYNEQFF. CDR3 sequence (DNA): TGTGCCAGCAGCTTGGACCTGGGGGCCTACAATGAGCAGTTCTTC. The chain links TRBV5-4 to TRBJ2-1; D assignment may be TRBD1 or TRBD2 (5 bases each). There are 15 residues in the CDR3. The germline gives CDR1 SGHNT, CDR2 YYREEE (reference sequence). The ends were cut back, 0 bases at V and 2 bases at J, with 9 bases in the middle. Full variable domain (rest looked up from reference TRBV5-4 and TRBJ2-1): ETGVTQSPTHLIKTRGQQVTLRCSSQSGHNTVSWYQQALGQGPQFIFQYYREEENGRGNFPPRFSGLQFPNYSSELNVNALELDDSALYLCASSLDLGAYNEQFFGPGTRLTVL.

The table lists this clone with a few counts. This chain uses TRBV19 with TRBJ2-7, with D possibly TRBD2 on 6 matching bases. CDR1 LNHDA and CDR2 SQIVND come from the germline V gene (reference sequence). Deletions cut 5 bases from V and 2 bases from J, with 16 bases between. The CDR3 runs to 15 residues. CDR3: CASSLLREYPYEQYF. In DNA form, the CDR3 reads TGTGCCAGTAGTCTTCTCCGGGAGTACCCCTACGAGCAGTACTTC.

The V call is TRBV29-1, the J call TRBJ2-7; 8 positions agree with TRBD1. Trimming removed 6 bases from V and 6 bases from J; junction bases left unmatched: 4. Germline CDR1 SQVTM, CDR2 ANQGSEA. There are 11 residues in the CDR3. The chain's CDR3 is CSVPGQGEQYF. CDR3 coding DNA: TGCAGCGTGCCTGGACAGGGCGAGCAGTACTTC.

The chain is built from TRBV7-2 and TRBJ2-7; 10 bases agree with TRBD2. The germline V gene encodes CDR1 SGHTA and CDR2 FQGNSA. Germline trimming cut 8 bases from V and 2 bases from J; bases unmatched to any gene: 9. The length of the CDR3 is 15 residues. The CDR3 here is CASALTSGSPYEQYF. The DNA of the CDR3 is TGTGCCAGCGCACTGACTAGCGGGTCCCCCTACGAGCAGTACTTC.

This clone has a handful of counts. A junction end diverges from the germline sequence, so it may reflect a read error. DNA of the CDR3: TGTGCCTGGAGTGTTTGGGGAATTACAGGGGGCAAGCAGCCCCAGCATTTT. Its protein product is CAWSVWGITGGKQPQHF. The V call is TRBV30, the J call TRBJ1-5, with 9 bases aligning to TRBD1. Germline CDR1 reads GTSNPN; CDR2 reads SVGIG (reference sequence). The CDR3 is 17 residues long.

The chain has TRBV18 and TRBJ1-5; TRBD1 might be the D (6 bases). CDR3 length: 15 residues. Germline lookup yields CDR1 KGHSH and CDR2 LQKENI. V shed 7 bases and J shed 0 bases, with 13 bases lying between them. CDR3 in DNA: TGTGCCAGCTTAGGGGGGTACTATAGCAATCAGCCCCAGCATTTT. This sequence encodes CASLGGYYSNQPQHF.